At least ten counts were recorded for the clone carrying this TCR beta chain. Its antigen is unidentified. Germline loops: CDR1 MDHEN, CDR2 SYDVKM. V shed 3 bases and J 2 bases; nucleotides not matched to a gene: 7. CDR3 length equals 16 residues. TCRdb reprocessed the 5' RACE reads via MiXCR and lists one record per CDR3 protein. Here the sample spans just over 450,000 distinct CDR3 sequences, 14% being singletons. The data derive from a study of identical twins. Study-wide results and caveats: Out-of-frame alpha sequences shared by twins were enriched for low generation probability.

These same records also appear under a second study, on yellow fever vaccine responses in identical twins.

Source material: CD4+ T cells sorted from blood. This clonotype was sampled from a woman younger than 30 in good health. V usage is TRBV28 and J usage is TRBJ2-7, with 10 bases fitting TRBD2. The CDR3 reads CASSFGSSGRAYEQYF. The DNA of the CDR3 is TGTGCCAGCAGTTTCGGTTCTAGCGGGAGAGCCTACGAGCAGTACTTC.